These T cell receptor beta chains were read from a single sample in a study of cytomegalovirus exposure and HLA in healthy donors. Here immunoSEQ multiplex PCR was the method, and the copy in TCRdb shows in-frame clones only, minus some. The table has about 140,000 clones, about 80% seen once. The specimen sequenced was PBMCs. All receptors come from a male donor in good health and CMV-seropositive. Each CDR3 is given with its conserved first and last residue. The D gene is left open where the match is weak. Clone size is not always given. Where it is, it says once, few, many or a class for expanded clones.

.,TRBJ2-7,TRBD1,TRBV6-6,TGTGCCACAATCGGGACAGCCGACGAGCAGTACTTC,CATIGTADEQYF
.,TRBJ2-7,.,TRBV7-2,TGTGCCAGCAGCCTCTGGGGCGGATACGAGCAGTACTTC,CASSLWGGYEQYF
.,TRBJ1-2,TRBD1,TRBV6-1,TGTGCCAGCAGGAACAGGGGGTTGGATGGCTACACCTTC,CASRNRGLDGYTF
once,TRBJ1-1,.,TRBV19,TGTGCCAGTAGTATACCAACAACTAAACAAACTCTCACGTCCCCGAACACTGAAGCTTTCTTT,CASSIPTTKQTLTSPNTEAFF
.,TRBJ1-5,TRBD1,TRBV2,TGTGCCAGCACAAGACAGGGAACGGGCAATCAGCCCCAGCATTTT,CASTRQGTGNQPQHF
few,TRBJ2-1,.,TRBV7-2,TGTGCCAGCAGCTTGACTAGGCAGGACGAGCAGTTCTTC,CASSLTRQDEQFF
.,TRBJ1-1,.,TRBV7-2,TGTGCCAGCAGCTTAATGGGGGGACTTGAAGCTTTCTTT,CASSLMGGLEAFF
.,TRBJ1-1,.,TRBV29-1,TGCAGCGTTGAGTCTAGGGGGGGTGGCACTGAAGCTTTCTTT,CSVESRGGGTEAFF
once,TRBJ2-7,TRBD1,TRBV12-5,TGTGCTAGGGACAGGGTGGGGTCCTACGAGCAGTACTTC,CARDRVGSYEQYF
.,TRBJ1-1,TRBD1,TRBV11-2,TGTGCCAGCAGCTTAGGAAGGGACAGGGGCTACACTGAAGCTTTCTTT,CASSLGRDRGYTEAFF
.,TRBJ2-2,TRBD2,TRBV28,TGTGCCAGCAGTTTATGGGCGGGGGGGACTAGCGGGAGGGCCTCGGGGGAGCTGTTTTTT,CASSLWAGGTSGRASGELFF
.,TRBJ2-1,.,TRBV12-5,TGTGCTAGTGGTTTGGTACTGGGGGGGCAAGCCTACAATGAGCAGTTCTTC,CASGLVLGGQAYNEQFF
.,TRBJ1-2,.,TRBV5-6,TGTGCCAGCAGCTTCCCACAGAACTATGGCTACACCTTC,CASSFPQNYGYTF
.,TRBJ2-7,.,TRBV2,TGTGCCAGCAGTGAAGTCTCAGGGTCGGACTACGAGCAGTACTTC,CASSEVSGSDYEQYF
.,TRBJ2-2,.,TRBV12-5,TGTGCTAGTGGTAAACCCGGGACCGGGGAGCTGTTTTTT,CASGKPGTGELFF
.,TRBJ1-2,.,TRBV10-3,TGTGCCATCAGGATGGACACAATCAGCTATGGCTACACCTTC,CAIRMDTISYGYTF
.,TRBJ2-7,TRBD1,TRBV19,TGTGCCAGTAGTATCAGGACAGGGTGGAGGTACGAGCAGTACTTC,CASSIRTGWRYEQYF
.,TRBJ1-5,.,TRBV28,TGTGCCAGCAGAGAGACACCAGATAGCAATCAGCCCCAGCATTTT,CASRETPDSNQPQHF
.,TRBJ2-2,.,TRBV19,TGTGCCAGTAGTATCGTAGCGCCTAACACCGGGGAGCTGTTTTTT,CASSIVAPNTGELFF
.,TRBJ2-7,.,TRBV4-1,TGCGCCAGCAGCCAAGCGTGGGGGCAGTACGAGCAGTACTTC,CASSQAWGQYEQYF
.,TRBJ1-5,.,TRBV2,TGTGCCAGCAGTGAGGTTCAGGGGTTTAGCAATCAGCCCCAGCATTTT,CASSEVQGFSNQPQHF
.,TRBJ2-2,TRBD1,TRBV7-6,TGTGCCAGCAGCTTAGGACAGGGGGGTTCCGGGGAGCTGTTTTTT,CASSLGQGGSGELFF
.,TRBJ2-5,TRBD1,TRBV7-3,TGTGCCAGCAGCTCTGACAGGGAAGAGACCCAGTACTTC,CASSSDREETQYF
.,TRBJ2-1,TRBD2,TRBV9,TGTGCCAGCAGCAAACGCGGAGAGGGACTAGCGGAGGGCCATGAGCAGTTCTTC,CASSKRGEGLAEGHEQFF
.,TRBJ1-1,TRBD1,TRBV28,TGTGCCAGCAGTCTACTTACAGGGGGGAACACTGAAGCTTTCTTT,CASSLLTGGNTEAFF
.,TRBJ2-2,.,TRBV6-5,TGTGCCAGCACTCATGACACGAACACCGGGGAGCTGTTTTTT,CASTHDTNTGELFF
.,TRBJ1-1,.,TRBV13,TGTGCCAGCAGCCCTACAGGGTACACTGAAGCTTTCTTT,CASSPTGYTEAFF
.,TRBJ2-7,TRBD1,TRBV28,TGTGCCAGCAGCCCTGGACAGGGCCTTTACTACGAGCAGTACTTC,CASSPGQGLYYEQYF
.,TRBJ1-5,.,TRBV5-4,TGTGCCAGCAGCTTGGACGGGGGTAGCAATCAGCCCCAGCATTTT,CASSLDGGSNQPQHF
.,TRBJ1-1,.,TRBV12-5,TGTGCTAGTGGGGGGGGAGTGAACACTGAAGCTTTCTTT,CASGGGVNTEAFF
.,TRBJ2-1,TRBD2,TRBV6-1,TGTGCCAGCAGTGGGATAGCGGGGGTGGGTAATGAGCAGTTCTTC,CASSGIAGVGNEQFF
.,TRBJ2-7,.,TRBV2,TGTGCCAGCAATGAGCGCCCATCCGGCGAGCAGTACTTC,CASNERPSGEQYF
.,TRBJ2-7,.,TRBV14,TGTGCCAGCAGCCAAGATCGTCGTATTTCCCACGAGCAGTACTTC,CASSQDRRISHEQYF
.,TRBJ1-6,TRBD1,TRBV4-1,TGCGCCAGCAGCCAAGGACAGGGGGCCTCTAATTCACCCCTCCACTTT,CASSQGQGASNSPLHF
.,TRBJ2-5,.,TRBV6-5,TGTGCCAGCAGCCGCGGACAACTCCAAGAGACCCAGTACTTC,CASSRGQLQETQYF
.,TRBJ2-1,TRBD2,TRBV4-2,TGTGCCAGCAGCCAAGTCCTAGCGGGGGGGCCGAATGAGCAGTTCTTC,CASSQVLAGGPNEQFF
.,TRBJ2-7,.,TRBV6-1,TGTGCCAGCAGTGAAGAGGGAGGATCGTTGGGCGAGCAGTACTTC,CASSEEGGSLGEQYF
few,TRBJ1-1,.,TRBV13,TGTGCCAGCAGCACGACAGCGAACACTGAAGCTTTCTTT,CASSTTANTEAFF
.,TRBJ1-1,TRBD1,TRBV7-3,TGTGCCAGCAGCTTAAGACAGGGAATAGACACTGAAGCTTTCTTT,CASSLRQGIDTEAFF
.,TRBJ2-1,.,TRBV18,TGTGCCAGCTCACCGTCGCGGAGGAATGAGCAGTTCTTC,CASSPSRRNEQFF
.,TRBJ2-3,.,TRBV28,TGTGCCAGTAAGGGGGGGAGTTTCCCAGATACGCAGTATTTT,CASKGGSFPDTQYF
.,TRBJ1-1,.,TRBV5-6,TGTGCCAGCAGCTTCCTTGGGGGGGCCACGAACACTGAAGCTTTCTTT,CASSFLGGATNTEAFF
.,TRBJ2-5,TRBD2,TRBV19,TGTGCCAGTAGTATAATGGCGGGGGAACAAGAGACCCAGTACTTC,CASSIMAGEQETQYF
.,TRBJ2-5,.,TRBV7-9,TGTGCCAGCAGCTTATCACAGGGCGTACAAGAGACCCAGTACTTC,CASSLSQGVQETQYF
.,TRBJ2-7,TRBD1,TRBV19,TGTGCCAGTAGTACAAGCCCGGGACAGGTGGGATCCGAGCAGTACTTC,CASSTSPGQVGSEQYF